This T cell receptor beta chain was sequenced for a study of CD8 T cells in ankylosing spondylitis (dated by TCRdb to the late 2010s). In terms of the full investigation: To find TCR variants linked to disease, the study profiled T cell receptor beta repertoires in ankylosing spondylitis patients and healthy donors. Samples of peripheral blood were taken, and for ankylosing spondylitis patients, synovial fluid was collected as well. The full study cohort comprised 25 or so ankylosing spondylitis patients and some 110 healthy donors.

Results and caveats for the whole study, not just this receptor: The disease-linked clones had a CD8+ phenotype and were found at relatively low frequencies in peripheral blood. Some TCR beta motif variants had previously been reported in synovial fluid and blood of reactive arthritis patients, which suggested common disease-initiation mechanisms. Blood from ankylosing spondylitis patients appeared to be characterized by a TCR beta motif made up of under ten highly homologous amino acid variants. Significant enrichment of the disease-linked clones was reported in matched synovial fluid samples from ankylosing spondylitis patients.

Germline trimming amounts to 1 base on V and 4 bases on J, with 8 as the count of junction bases outside the gene matches. The cysteine opens and the phenylalanine closes a CDR3 of 17 amino acids. The read is trimmed to its CDR3 DNA, 51 bases read in frame from base 1. CDR1 is given as LNHNV and CDR2 as YYDKDF, both from the germline V gene (reference sequence). In the case of this clonotype: There is no known antigen for this receptor. Qualities for individual bases were not recorded, and no much larger clone is one base off.

TCRdb names Illumina HiSeq 2500 as the instrument used. TCR beta libraries were prepared by quantitative 5'-RACE with molecular barcodes. On the study's bioinformatics: A new computational method based on a probabilistic model of VDJ rearrangement was used to identify disease-linked TCR variants. TCRdb ran its own pipeline on the public reads, namely fastp trimming at Q25 and MiXCR clone calling, and kept in-frame beta chains. A single entry per CDR3 protein holds the most common genes and DNA from its merged rows. These V and J calls are TCRdb output, not the study's own analysis. The table for this sample lists about 220,000 distinct CDR3 sequences; approximately 20% of them were counted only once. The ten largest account for approximately 46% of the sample.

This sequence originates from a male donor with ankylosing spondylitis. Sequencing was performed on blood, either unsorted or a sorted T cell fraction (not recorded which). This chain joins TRBV15 to TRBJ2-1, with 9 bases in between that match TRBD2. The DNA is TGTGCCACCAGCAGAGTGGGTAGCGGGAGAGCATACAATGAGCAGTTCTTC. Translated, this gives CATSRVGSGRAYNEQFF.